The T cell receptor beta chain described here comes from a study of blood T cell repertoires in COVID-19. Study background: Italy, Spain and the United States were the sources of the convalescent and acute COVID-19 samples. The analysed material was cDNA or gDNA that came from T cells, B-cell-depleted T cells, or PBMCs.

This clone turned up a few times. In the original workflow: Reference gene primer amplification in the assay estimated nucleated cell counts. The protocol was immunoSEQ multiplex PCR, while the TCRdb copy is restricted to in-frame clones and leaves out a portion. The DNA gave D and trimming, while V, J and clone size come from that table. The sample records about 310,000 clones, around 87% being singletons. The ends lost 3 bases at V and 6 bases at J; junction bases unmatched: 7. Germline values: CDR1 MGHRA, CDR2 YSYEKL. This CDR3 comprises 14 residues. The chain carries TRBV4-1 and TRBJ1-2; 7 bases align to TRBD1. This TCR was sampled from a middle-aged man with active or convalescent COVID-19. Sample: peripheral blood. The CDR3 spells CASSHRQGMDGYTF. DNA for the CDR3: TGCGCCAGCAGCCACAGACAGGGTATGGATGGCTACACCTTC.